These 30 T cell receptor beta chains came from one sample sequenced in a study of identical twins. TCRdb analysed the 5' RACE reads with MiXCR anew, one entry per CDR3 protein. The data show 400,000 or so distinct CDR3 sequences, approximately 8.7% seen once. Sequencing was done on a sample of naive T cells sorted from blood. Receptors were obtained from a woman in her forties or fifties in good health.

The rearrangement joins TRBV6-1 to TRBJ2-7; 9 bases line up with TRBD2. CDR3 size: 15 residues. Losses at the gene ends were 4 bases for V and 6 bases for J; bases not matched to a gene: 10. CDR1 and CDR2 from the germline V gene are MNHNS and SASEGT. CDR3 in amino acids: CASSASWREGLEQYF. The CDR3 coding sequence is TGTGCCAGCAGTGCCTCCTGGCGGGAGGGCCTCGAGCAGTACTTC.

The CDR3 region is CSARDPAGTFNYGYTF. The CDR3 nucleotides are TGCAGTGCTAGAGATCCAGCCGGGACATTTAACTATGGCTACACCTTC. The gene calls are TRBV20-1 and TRBJ1-2, with D maybe TRBD1 (6 bases). The V gene's germline CDR1 is DFQATT and CDR2 SNEGSKA (reference sequence). V shed 0 bases and J shed 1 base, with 15 bases lying between them. The CDR3 has 16 residues.

This clonotype has a handful of counts. The CDR3 nucleotides are TGCGCCAGCGGAACGACTAGCGGAAGCACAGATACGCAGTATTTT. This codes for CASGTTSGSTDTQYF. The chain uses TRBV5-1 and TRBJ2-3; TRBD2 aligns across 9 bases. The germline V gene encodes CDR1 SGHRS and CDR2 YFSETQ. Unmatched junction bases numbered 6, after V lost 7 bases and J lost 0 bases. The CDR3 is 15 residues long.

In its sample, this clonotype was seen a few times. The chain links TRBV3-1 to TRBJ2-1, with TRBD2 matching over 14 bases. There are 20 residues in the CDR3. Germline V lookup: CDR1 LGHDT, CDR2 YNNKEL (reference sequence). Trimming cost V 0 bases and J 7 bases; bases outside gene matches: 14. This chain's CDR3 is CASSQDQLQPGLAGVNEQFF. The CDR3 nucleotides read TGTGCCAGCAGCCAAGACCAACTTCAACCGGGACTAGCGGGAGTAAATGAGCAGTTCTTC.

This clonotype was seen ten or more times. The rearrangement joins TRBV5-4 to TRBJ1-1; a weak D match, TRBD1 (5 bases). Germline V gene data show CDR1 as SGHNT and CDR2 as YYREEE (reference sequence). The CDR3 length is 15 residues. The V gene lost 3 bases and the J gene lost 0 bases, with 12 bases spanning the gap. The DNA of the CDR3 is TGTGCCAGCAGCTCTACCGACAGAGTGAACACTGAAGCTTTCTTT. This encodes CASSSTDRVNTEAFF.

This clonotype was recorded at least ten times. The chain couples TRBV2 to TRBJ1-2, with D uncertain. From germline, CDR1 is SNHLY and CDR2 FYNNEI. The CDR3 totals 14 residues. V shed 5 bases and J shed 2 bases, with 12 bases lying between them. CDR3 sequence (DNA): TGTGCCAGCAGTAGGAACGGGGAAAACTATGGCTACACCTTC. This encodes CASSRNGENYGYTF.

This clonotype showed up many times. The CDR3 DNA sequence: TGTGCCAGCAGCCCTGGGTACGAGCAGTACTTC. Amino acid sequence: CASSPGYEQYF. The chain has TRBV7-9 and TRBJ2-7; D is unclear. Germline lookup yields CDR1 SEHNR and CDR2 FQNEAQ (reference sequence). This CDR3 has 11 amino acids. Trimming cost V 5 bases and J 4 bases, with 6 bases left between them.

This clonotype has a count of ten or more. The chain combines TRBV5-1 with TRBJ2-1, with a weak D call TRBD2 (5 bases). Germline CDR1 SGHRS, CDR2 YFSETQ. Trimming removed 0 bases from V and 10 bases from J, with 8 bases in between. This CDR3 region has 12 residues. DNA of the CDR3: TGCGCCAGCAGCTTGGGTTCGGGAGAGCAGTTCTTC. This sequence encodes CASSLGSGEQFF.

The chain has TRBV7-9 and TRBJ2-3; a weak D match, TRBD1 (5 bases). The CDR3 length is 17 residues. CDR1 is SEHNR and CDR2 is FQNEAQ in the germline V gene (reference sequence). Trimming took off 3 bases at V and 2 bases at J, with 18 bases between the two ends. The CDR3 bases are TGTGCCAGCAGCTTCCCTGATGGGGCCACTTCCACAGATACGCAGTATTTT. Amino acids: CASSFPDGATSTDTQYF.

The chain uses TRBV29-1 and TRBJ1-1; 9 nucleotides agree with TRBD1. This CDR3 has 13 residues. The V segment lost 6 bases and the J segment 4 bases; nucleotides outside the gene matches: 6. CDR1 and CDR2 (germline): SQVTM, ANQGSEA. The CDR3 reads CSVGGQGSTEAFF. The CDR3 coding sequence is TGCAGCGTCGGGGGACAGGGATCCACTGAAGCTTTCTTT.

The V and J genes are TRBV4-1 and TRBJ2-1; D ambiguous. The germline V and J ends were trimmed by 0 bases and 8 bases, with 11 bases remaining between them. The CDR3 spans 14 residues. The V gene's germline CDR1 is MGHRA and CDR2 YSYEKL. CDR3: CASSQEGSSDEQFF. In nucleotides, the CDR3 is TGCGCCAGCAGCCAAGAGGGTAGTAGTGATGAGCAGTTCTTC.

V gene TRBV6-1 combines with J gene TRBJ2-1; no clear D gene. The length of the CDR3 is 12 residues. From germline, CDR1 is MNHNS and CDR2 SASEGT. V dropped 5 bases and J dropped 5 bases, with 7 bases sitting between them. CDR3 sequence (DNA): TGTGCCAGCAGTTGGATCGACAATGAGCAGTTCTTC. Protein sequence: CASSWIDNEQFF.

This clonotype was counted between two and nine times. The genes are TRBV10-2 and TRBJ2-1, with D possibly being TRBD2 (6 bases). V lost 4 bases to trimming and J lost 8 bases, with 21 bases between them. CDR3 length: 16 residues. Germline V gene lookup returns CDR1 WSHSY and CDR2 SAAADI. CDR3 nucleotides: TGCGCCAGCAGTGGGACGTCGGGCTCGCGGGGCGATGAGCAGTTCTTC. This codes for CASSGTSGSRGDEQFF.

The chain has TRBV7-9 and TRBJ2-5; the D gene is possibly TRBD1 (5 bases). V lost 8 bases and J 5 bases, leaving 18 bases between the germline ends. Germline V gene sequence: CDR1 SEHNR, CDR2 FQNEAQ (reference sequence). There are 14 residues in the CDR3. The chain's CDR3 is CASFGQGLVETQYF. In nucleotides, the CDR3 is TGTGCCAGCTTCGGGCAGGGCTTGGTGGAGACCCAGTACTTC.

The chain recombines TRBV5-1 with TRBJ2-2; 16 positions match TRBD2. This CDR3 has 17 amino acids. Germline V gives CDR1 SGHRS, CDR2 YFSETQ. Losses at the gene ends were 7 bases for V and 4 bases for J; bases not matched to a gene: 7. The CDR3 DNA reads as TGCGCCAGCGTACCGGGACTAGCGGGAGGGCTCACCGGGGAGCTGTTTTTT. Protein: CASVPGLAGGLTGELFF.

This clonotype was seen only a few times. The DNA of the CDR3 is TGTGCCAGCAGCTTAGGGCCTAGCGATAAAGAGACCCAGTACTTC. It yields the protein CASSLGPSDKETQYF. The chain carries TRBV7-7 and TRBJ2-5; possibly TRBD2 for D (6 bases). V was clipped by 1 base and J by 3 bases, with 12 bases between them. The germline V gene has CDR1 SSHAT and CDR2 FNYEAQ (reference sequence). The CDR3 is made up of 15 amino acids.

J is TRBJ2-6 and V is TRBV5-5, with TRBD1 matching over 10 bases. Germline loops: CDR1 SGHKS, CDR2 YYEKEE (reference sequence). The CDR3 sequence is 19 residues long. Germline trimming cut 4 bases from V and 0 bases from J; bases unmatched to any gene: 10. The CDR3 sequence: CASSAPSGTGDSGANVLTF. Here the CDR3 DNA reads TGTGCCAGCAGCGCGCCCTCCGGGACAGGGGACTCTGGGGCCAACGTCCTGACTTTC. Using reference TRBV5-5 and TRBJ2-6 for the parts outside the CDR3, the full variable domain is DAGVTQSPTHLIKTRGQQVTLRCSPISGHKSVSWYQQVLGQGPQFIFQYYEKEERGRGNFPDRFSARQFPNYSSELNVNALLLGDSALYLCASSAPSGTGDSGANVLTFGAGSRLTVL.

J is TRBJ2-1 and V is TRBV11-2; 8 positions agree with TRBD2. From germline, CDR1 is SGHAT and CDR2 FQNNGV. The CDR3 contains 15 residues. The junction had 8 bases not matched to a gene; V was cut back by 5 bases and J by 5 bases. The CDR3: CASSQLAADHNEQFF. The CDR3 coding sequence is TGTGCCAGCAGCCAACTAGCGGCAGACCACAATGAGCAGTTCTTC.

This sequence joins TRBV12-3 or TRBV12-4 and TRBJ2-1, with 11 bases lining up with TRBD2. The CDR3 length is 13 residues. With V trimmed by 11 bases and J by 6 bases, 6 bases remained unmatched. The CDR3 spells CAAGLAEINEQFF. Here the CDR3 DNA reads TGTGCCGCGGGACTAGCGGAAATCAATGAGCAGTTCTTC.

At least ten counts were recorded for this clonotype. The rearrangement links TRBV4-1 to TRBJ1-1, with 8 positions matching TRBD1. Germline-derived CDR1 and CDR2 are MGHRA and YSYEKL. This CDR3 is built from 14 residues. V was pared by 8 bases and J by 2 bases, with 7 bases of the junction left unmatched. The CDR3 sequence is CASQPGQGNTEAFF. CDR3 DNA sequence: TGCGCCAGCCAACCCGGACAGGGAAACACTGAAGCTTTCTTT.

This clonotype has a count of ten or more. In DNA form, the CDR3 reads TGCAGCGTCGGAATTGCGAAGGGGGCTGGCACTGAAGCTTTCTTT. Translated, it gives CSVGIAKGAGTEAFF. V and J are TRBV29-1 and TRBJ1-1; TRBD1 matches at 7 bases. Germline V gene lookup returns CDR1 SQVTM and CDR2 ANQGSEA. The CDR3 is 15 amino acids. V lost 6 bases to trimming and J lost 4 bases; unmatched junction nucleotides: 14.

This clonotype has a handful of counts. This chain uses TRBV10-3 with TRBJ1-5; 7 bases agree with TRBD1. This CDR3 contains 13 residues. Looked up from germline, CDR1 is ENHRY and CDR2 is SYGVKD. The J segment lost 7 bases and the V segment lost 6 bases, leaving 6 bases of the junction unmatched. The CDR3 coding sequence is TGTGCCATCAGGAGGGGGCTAAACCAGCCCCAGCATTTT. Translation gives CAIRRGLNQPQHF.

The genes are TRBV30 and TRBJ2-3, with a possible D match to TRBD1 (5 bases). The germline CDR1 and CDR2 sequences are GTSNPN and SVGIG (reference sequence). The CDR3 sequence is 16 residues long. V was clipped by 5 bases and J by 12 bases, with 30 bases between them. The CDR3 region has the DNA TGTGCCTGGGATAACTCAATGGTCGAAGGGGTCCCTACCCAGTATTTT. Translation gives CAWDNSMVEGVPTQYF. Based on the CDR3 plus reference TRBV30 and TRBJ2-3, the full variable domain is SQTIHQWPATLVQPVGSPLSLECTVEGTSNPNLYWYRQAAGRGLQLLFYSVGIGQISSEVPQNLSASRPQDRQFILSSKKLLLSDSGFYLCAWDNSMVEGVPTQYFGPGTRLTVL.

This clonotype has at least ten counts. The gene calls are TRBV12-3 or TRBV12-4 and TRBJ1-1; D is unclear. The V end lost 3 bases, the J end lost 8 bases, and 7 bases lay between the germline ends. The CDR3 has 11 residues. The CDR3 DNA reads as TGTGCCAGCAGTTTTCGGTCAGAAGCTTTCTTT. Residues: CASSFRSEAFF.

This rearrangement joins TRBV7-9 to TRBJ2-1; 8 bases line up with TRBD1. The CDR3 runs to 14 residues. J gave up 7 bases and V 5 bases, and 7 bases lay outside the gene matches. CDR1 and CDR2 (germline): SEHNR, FQNEAQ (reference sequence). This chain's CDR3 is CASSGRGRGNEQFF. The CDR3 nucleotides are TGTGCCAGCAGCGGCAGGGGGCGCGGAAATGAGCAGTTCTTC.

This clonotype came up many times. The gene calls are TRBV10-1 and TRBJ2-3, with D possibly being TRBD2 (6 bases). Germline CDR1 reads WNHNN; CDR2 reads SYGVQD (reference sequence). The CDR3 contains 14 residues. V was shortened by 6 bases and J by 2 bases, with 12 bases between the two germline ends. This chain's CDR3 is CASRHGTVTDTQYF. CDR3 bases: TGCGCCAGCAGACACGGGACTGTCACAGATACGCAGTATTTT.

This clonotype appeared many times. This rearrangement joins TRBV20-1 to TRBJ1-2, with no clear D. Trimming removed 5 bases from V and 5 bases from J, with 15 bases in between. Germline CDR1 reads DFQATT; CDR2 reads SNEGSKA (reference sequence). The CDR3 runs 13 residues. The CDR3 region is CSAPLGPGYGYTF. The DNA for the CDR3 is TGCAGTGCTCCCCTCGGTCCAGGATATGGCTACACCTTC.

This clonotype was recorded many times. CDR3 residues: CASSLRVRYNEQFF. The CDR3 DNA reads TGTGCCAGCAGCTTAAGGGTTAGGTACAATGAGCAGTTCTTC. This rearrangement joins TRBV11-2 to TRBJ2-1; D not resolved. This CDR3 spans 14 amino acids. V lost 2 bases, J lost 4 bases, and 9 bases lay in between. CDR1 is SGHAT, CDR2 FQNNGV, per germline.

The V gene is TRBV4-2, the J gene TRBJ2-4, with D possibly being TRBD1 or TRBD2 (5 bases each). Germline V gene sequence: CDR1 LGHNA, CDR2 YNFKEQ. The CDR3 is 14 amino acids. Trimming removed 4 bases from V and 7 bases from J, with 14 bases in between. In nucleotides, the CDR3 is TGTGCCAGCAGCCCCCGGGACGAGGGGAACATTCAGTACTTC. Translating gives CASSPRDEGNIQYF.

The chain joins TRBV7-8 to TRBJ1-1; 7 bases align to TRBD1. V trimming: 1 base; J trimming: 5 bases; junction bases outside the gene matches: 4. The CDR3 is 14 amino acids. Looked up from germline, CDR1 is SGHVS and CDR2 is FQNEAQ. In nucleotides, the CDR3 is TGTGCCAGCAGCTTAGAGGGGGCGTGGACTGAAGCTTTCTTT. It encodes CASSLEGAWTEAFF.